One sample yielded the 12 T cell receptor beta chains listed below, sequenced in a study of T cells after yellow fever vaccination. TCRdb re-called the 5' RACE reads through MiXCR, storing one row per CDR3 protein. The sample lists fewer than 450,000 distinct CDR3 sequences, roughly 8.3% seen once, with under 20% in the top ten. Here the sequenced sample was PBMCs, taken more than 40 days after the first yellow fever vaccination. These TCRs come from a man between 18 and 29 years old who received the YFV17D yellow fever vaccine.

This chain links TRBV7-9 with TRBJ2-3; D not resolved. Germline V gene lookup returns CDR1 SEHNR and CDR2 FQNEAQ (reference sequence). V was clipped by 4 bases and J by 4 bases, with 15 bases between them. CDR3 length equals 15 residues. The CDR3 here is CASSYGPSQADTQYF. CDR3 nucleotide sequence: TGTGCCAGCAGCTACGGACCGTCTCAGGCAGATACGCAGTATTTT.

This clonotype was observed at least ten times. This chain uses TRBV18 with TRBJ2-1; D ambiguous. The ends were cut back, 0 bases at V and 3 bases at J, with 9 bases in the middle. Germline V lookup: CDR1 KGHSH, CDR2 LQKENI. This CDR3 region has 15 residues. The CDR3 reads CASSPPDGNYNEQFF. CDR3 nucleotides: TGTGCCAGCTCACCACCCGACGGAAACTACAATGAGCAGTTCTTC. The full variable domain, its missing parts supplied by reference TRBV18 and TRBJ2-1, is NAGVMQNPRHLVRRRGQEARLRCSPMKGHSHVYWYRQLPEEGLKFMVYLQKENIIDESGMPKERFSAEFPKEGPSILRIQQVVRGDSAAYFCASSPPDGNYNEQFFGPGTRLTVL.

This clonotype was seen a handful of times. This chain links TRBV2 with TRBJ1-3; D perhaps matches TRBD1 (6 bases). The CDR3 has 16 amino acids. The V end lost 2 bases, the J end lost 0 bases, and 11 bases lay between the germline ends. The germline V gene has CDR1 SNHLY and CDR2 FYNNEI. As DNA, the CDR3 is TGTGCCAGCAGTGAATGGAGGGACACCTCTGGAAACACCATATATTTT. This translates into CASSEWRDTSGNTIYF.

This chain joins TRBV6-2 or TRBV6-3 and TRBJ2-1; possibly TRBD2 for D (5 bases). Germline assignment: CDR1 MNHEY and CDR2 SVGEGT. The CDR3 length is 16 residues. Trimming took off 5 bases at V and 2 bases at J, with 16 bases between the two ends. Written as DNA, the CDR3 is TGTGCCAGCAGTCCCTCGAGGGCACCCCCCTACAATGAGCAGTTCTTC. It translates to CASSPSRAPPYNEQFF.

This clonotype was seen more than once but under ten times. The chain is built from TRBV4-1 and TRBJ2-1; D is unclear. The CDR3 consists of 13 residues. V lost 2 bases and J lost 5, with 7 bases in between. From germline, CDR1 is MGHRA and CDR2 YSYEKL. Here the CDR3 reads CASSQWQNNEQFF. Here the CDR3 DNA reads TGCGCCAGCAGCCAATGGCAGAACAATGAGCAGTTCTTC.

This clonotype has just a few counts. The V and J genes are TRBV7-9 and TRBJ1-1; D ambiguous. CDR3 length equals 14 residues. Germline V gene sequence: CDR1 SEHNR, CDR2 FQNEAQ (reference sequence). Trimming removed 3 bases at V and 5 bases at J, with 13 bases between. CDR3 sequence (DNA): TGTGCCAGCAGCTTTATCGGGGAGGGTACTGAAGCTTTCTTT. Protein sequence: CASSFIGEGTEAFF.

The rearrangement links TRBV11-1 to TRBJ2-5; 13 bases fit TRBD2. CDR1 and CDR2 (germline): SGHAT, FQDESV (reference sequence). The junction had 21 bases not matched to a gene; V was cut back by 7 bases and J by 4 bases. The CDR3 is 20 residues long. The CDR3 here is CASKSTQPGLAGPSRETQYF. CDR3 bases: TGTGCCAGCAAATCTACACAACCGGGACTAGCGGGGCCATCCCGAGAGACCCAGTACTTC.

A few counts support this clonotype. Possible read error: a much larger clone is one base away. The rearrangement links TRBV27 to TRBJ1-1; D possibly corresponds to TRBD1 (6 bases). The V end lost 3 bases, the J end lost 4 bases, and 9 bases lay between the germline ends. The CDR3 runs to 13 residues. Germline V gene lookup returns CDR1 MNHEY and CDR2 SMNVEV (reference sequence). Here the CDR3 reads CASSFTGTTEAFF. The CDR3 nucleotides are TGTGCCAGCAGTTTTACAGGGACCACTGAAGCTTTCTTT.

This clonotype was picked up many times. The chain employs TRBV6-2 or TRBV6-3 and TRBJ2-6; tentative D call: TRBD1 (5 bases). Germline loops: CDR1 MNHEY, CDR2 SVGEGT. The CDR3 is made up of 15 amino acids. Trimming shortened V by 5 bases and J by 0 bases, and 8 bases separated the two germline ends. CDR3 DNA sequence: TGTGCCAGCAGTCTCAGGGCCTCTGGGGCCAACGTCCTGACTTTC. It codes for CASSLRASGANVLTF.

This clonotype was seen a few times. The CDR3 region has the DNA TGCAGTGCTAGAGAATGGGCGGGAAACACAGATACGCAGTATTTT. Translated: CSAREWAGNTDTQYF. The genes are TRBV20-1 and TRBJ2-3, with a tentative D call TRBD2 (6 bases). The CDR3 is 15 residues long. Germline V gene sequence: CDR1 DFQATT, CDR2 SNEGSKA (reference sequence). V was clipped by 0 bases and J by 2 bases, with 12 bases between them.

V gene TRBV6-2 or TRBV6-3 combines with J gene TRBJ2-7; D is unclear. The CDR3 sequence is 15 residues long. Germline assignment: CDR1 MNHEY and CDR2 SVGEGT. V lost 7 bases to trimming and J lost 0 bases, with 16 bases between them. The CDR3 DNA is TGTGCCAGCACCCCCGACCGGATCGACTCCTACGAGCAGTACTTC. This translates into CASTPDRIDSYEQYF.

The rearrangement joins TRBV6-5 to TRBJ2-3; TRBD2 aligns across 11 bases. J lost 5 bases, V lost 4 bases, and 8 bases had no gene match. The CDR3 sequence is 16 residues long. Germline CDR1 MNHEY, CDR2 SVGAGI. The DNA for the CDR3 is TGTGCCAGCAGTTCCCCCTTAGCGGGGGGGCAAGATACGCAGTATTTT. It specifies CASSSPLAGGQDTQYF.